These 13 T cell receptor beta chains were sequenced from one sample in a study of control samples from healthy donors and cancer patients. The method was immunoSEQ multiplex PCR; TCRdb's version includes in-frame clones alone and lacks a portion of them. The table includes roughly 100,000 clones, about 88% detected once. Sequences were obtained from blood. The receptors originated from a woman aged 45-65 years in good health.

V usage is TRBV4-2 and J usage is TRBJ1-1, with no clear D. The CDR3 has 14 amino acids. Germline values: CDR1 LGHNA, CDR2 YNFKEQ. Trimming took 0 bases from V and 4 from J, leaving 9 bases between them. CDR3 sequence: CASSQDPGSTEAFF. DNA of the CDR3: TGTGCCAGCAGCCAAGATCCCGGGAGCACTGAAGCTTTCTTT.

The J gene is TRBJ1-4, the V gene TRBV3-1 (or the pseudogene TRBV3-2); 10 bases line up with TRBD1. V was clipped by 2 bases and J by 8 bases; unmatched bases: 5. Germline V gene data show CDR1 as LGHDT and CDR2 as YNNKEL (reference sequence). The CDR3 spans 15 residues. CDR3 protein: CASSQTTGGIEKLFF. The CDR3 bases are TGTGCCAGCAGCCAAACGACAGGGGGCATCGAAAAACTGTTTTTT.

The rearrangement uses TRBV10-3 and TRBJ2-3; tentatively, D is TRBD2 (6 bases). V dropped 5 bases and J dropped 4 bases, with 13 bases sitting between them. The CDR3 sequence is 14 residues long. Germline CDR1 is ENHRY and CDR2 is SYGVKD. CDR3 protein: CAISRDSSADTQYF. The CDR3 DNA reads TGTGCCATCAGTAGGGACTCCTCGGCAGATACGCAGTATTTT.

This clone showed up just once. The rearrangement uses TRBV10-3 and TRBJ2-4; 7 bases align to TRBD2. CDR3 length equals 16 residues. V gave up 3 bases and J gave up 0 bases; unmatched junction bases: 5. The germline V gene encodes CDR1 ENHRY and CDR2 SYGVKD. CDR3 DNA sequence: TGTGCCATCAGTGACCCCAGCGGGATAGCCAAAAACATTCAGTACTTC. Translation gives CAISDPSGIAKNIQYF.

This clone was seen a few times. The chain combines TRBV6-1 with TRBJ2-1, with D unclear. This CDR3 spans 13 amino acids. V lost 2 bases and J lost 5, with 7 bases in between. Per germline, CDR1 MNHNS and CDR2 SASEGT. The CDR3 reads CASSESAHNEQFF. The CDR3 nucleotides are TGTGCCAGCAGTGAAAGTGCGCACAATGAGCAGTTCTTC.

The chain employs TRBV20-1 and TRBJ2-5; TRBD2 matches 12 bases. V shed 3 bases, J shed 5 bases, and the junction held 7 bases outside the gene matches. The germline V gene encodes CDR1 DFQATT and CDR2 SNEGSKA (reference sequence). The CDR3 spans 15 residues. In DNA form, the CDR3 reads TGCAGTGCTAGTGAGACTAGCGGGAGTAGGGAGACCCAGTACTTC. Translated, it gives CSASETSGSRETQYF.

As for this clone: Other nucleotide sequences in the sample specify the same CDR3. The rearrangement uses TRBV12-3 or TRBV12-4 and TRBJ2-5; D gene unclear. Between the trimmed V and J ends, which lost 0 bases and 5 bases, there was a span of 7 bases. The CDR3 is made up of 13 amino acids. DNA of the CDR3: TGTGCCAGCAGTTTAGCGCTGGGGGAGACCCAGTACTTC. This gives the protein CASSLALGETQYF.

The chain recombines TRBV18 with TRBJ1-1; D is undetermined. Germline lookup yields CDR1 KGHSH and CDR2 LQKENI. This CDR3 is built from 15 residues. V was clipped by 2 bases and J by 1 base, with 11 bases between them. This CDR3 is CASSPDRRENTEAFF. In DNA, the CDR3 is TGTGCCAGCTCACCAGATCGACGGGAGAACACTGAAGCTTTCTTT.

The chain is built from TRBV6-5 and TRBJ2-1; TRBD2 matches at 7 bases. This CDR3 region has 16 residues. V lost 0 bases and J lost 6; bases outside the gene matches: 8. CDR1 is MNHEY, CDR2 SVGAGI, per germline. The CDR3 region is CASSYSTATSSNEQFF. In DNA form, the CDR3 reads TGTGCCAGCAGTTACTCTACCGCGACTAGCTCCAATGAGCAGTTCTTC.

This clone turned up a few times. CDR3 amino acids: CASSWGGASTDTQYF. The CDR3 region has the DNA TGTGCCAGCAGCTGGGGGGGAGCTAGCACAGATACGCAGTATTTT. This chain joins TRBV5-4 and TRBJ2-3; 7 bases are a match to TRBD2. Germline values: CDR1 SGHNT, CDR2 YYREEE (reference sequence). V was clipped by 3 bases and J by 0 bases; unmatched bases: 4. The CDR3 sequence is 15 residues long. The entire variable domain, with the rest obtained from reference TRBV5-4 and TRBJ2-3, is as follows: ETGVTQSPTHLIKTRGQQVTLRCSSQSGHNTVSWYQQALGQGPQFIFQYYREEENGRGNFPPRFSGLQFPNYSSELNVNALELDDSALYLCASSWGGASTDTQYFGPGTRLTVL.

The gene calls are TRBV7-7 and TRBJ2-1, with D possibly being TRBD2 (7 bases). The CDR3 is 15 amino acids. Trimming removed 5 bases from V and 6 bases from J, with 17 bases in between. Per germline, CDR1 SSHAT and CDR2 FNYEAQ (reference sequence). The DNA of the CDR3 is TGTGCCAGCAGCCGGCCGGGGGGCCCCTTCAATGAGCAGTTCTTC. It is translated as CASSRPGGPFNEQFF.

The chain uses TRBV6-2 or TRBV6-3 and TRBJ1-3; D is undetermined. Germline V gene lookup returns CDR1 MNHEY and CDR2 SVGEGT. Trimming took off 3 bases at V and 8 bases at J, with 14 bases between the two ends. The CDR3 loop spans 14 amino acids. CDR3 sequence: CASSYNLQQDTIYF. The DNA for the CDR3 is TGTGCCAGCAGTTATAACCTCCAGCAAGACACCATATATTTT.

This chain links TRBV20-1 with TRBJ2-5; D not certain. Germline V gene sequence: CDR1 DFQATT, CDR2 SNEGSKA (reference sequence). The CDR3 is 13 amino acids. V gave up 3 bases and J gave up 4 bases, with 12 bases separating them. CDR3 nucleotide sequence: TGCAGTGCTAGTTTACCTGGTCCAGAGACCCAGTACTTC. Protein: CSASLPGPETQYF.